The 7 T cell receptor beta chains below come from one sample, sequenced in a study of T cell responses to AZD1222 COVID-19 vaccine. Using immunoSEQ multiplex PCR, the repertoire was profiled, and TCRdb retains in-frame clones only, with some absent. The table has more than 75,000 clones, approximately 90% seen once. The sample consisted of peripheral blood, taken on day 0 of AZD1222 vaccination. These receptor sequences come from an adult in good health.

The gene calls are TRBV7-2 and TRBJ1-5; TRBD1 is a possible D gene (5 bases). Germline values: CDR1 SGHTA, CDR2 FQGNSA. The V gene lost 4 bases and the J gene lost 1 base, with 14 bases spanning the gap. CDR3 length: 16 residues. In DNA, the CDR3 is TGTGCCAGCAGCTCAGTCGGGGGAACAAGCAATCAGCCCCAGCATTTT. Translation: CASSSVGGTSNQPQHF.

The chain links TRBV18 to TRBJ2-5; D perhaps matches TRBD1 (6 bases). The CDR3 has 14 residues. Trimming took off 3 bases at V and 0 bases at J, with 8 bases between the two ends. Germline assignment: CDR1 KGHSH and CDR2 LQKENI. The CDR3 sequence is CASSPRGYQETQYF. CDR3 sequence (DNA): TGTGCCAGCTCACCCAGGGGCTACCAAGAGACCCAGTACTTC.

V is TRBV24-1 and J is TRBJ2-3; D gene ambiguous. V dropped 5 bases and J dropped 1 base, with 9 bases sitting between them. Germline assignment: CDR1 KGHDR and CDR2 SFDVKD. The length of the CDR3 is 14 residues. The CDR3 loop reads CATSAADRTDTQYF. The DNA for the CDR3 is TGTGCCACCAGTGCGGCTGACCGCACAGATACGCAGTATTTT.

The rearrangement links TRBV3-1 (or the pseudogene TRBV3-2) to TRBJ2-1; 10 bases line up with TRBD2. The CDR3 extends over 18 amino acids. V trimming: 2 bases; J trimming: 0 bases; junction bases outside the gene matches: 7. Germline lookup yields CDR1 LGHDT and CDR2 YNNKEL (reference sequence). The DNA of the CDR3 is TGTGCCAGCAGCCAACGTAATACTAGCGGGGACTCCTACAATGAGCAGTTCTTC. This encodes CASSQRNTSGDSYNEQFF.

V is TRBV9 and J is TRBJ2-1, with D possibly TRBD1 on 6 matching bases. There are 16 residues in the CDR3. The V gene lost 1 base and the J gene lost 1 base, with 12 bases spanning the gap. Germline V gene data show CDR1 as SGDLS and CDR2 as YYNGEE. Here the CDR3 reads CASSVQGHSSYNEQFF. The DNA for the CDR3 is TGTGCCAGCAGCGTACAGGGACACTCTTCCTACAATGAGCAGTTCTTC. Variable domain in full (rest from reference TRBV9 and TRBJ2-1): DSGVTQTPKHLITATGQRVTLRCSPRSGDLSVYWYQQSLDQGLQFLIQYYNGEERAKGNILERFSAQQFPDLHSELNLSSLELGDSALYFCASSVQGHSSYNEQFFGPGTRLTVL.

The chain is built from TRBV5-1 and TRBJ2-1, with D uncertain. Trimming cost V 1 base and J 2 bases, with 7 bases left between them. The CDR3 extends over 14 amino acids. From germline, CDR1 is SGHRS and CDR2 YFSETQ. The CDR3 loop is CASSLLGAYNEQFF. CDR3 bases: TGCGCCAGCAGCTTGCTTGGCGCCTACAATGAGCAGTTCTTC.

This chain connects TRBV5-4 to TRBJ1-6, with 7 nucleotides matching TRBD1. This CDR3 has 15 amino acids. Germline loops: CDR1 SGHNT, CDR2 YYREEE (reference sequence). J lost 7 bases, V lost 2 bases, and 6 bases had no gene match. CDR3 DNA sequence: TGTGCCAGCAGCTTCGGGCAGGGGGAAAATTCACCCCTCCACTTT. It codes for CASSFGQGENSPLHF.